Each of the 8 T cell receptor beta chains below was sequenced from the same sample in a study of blood T cell repertoires in COVID-19. Clones were read by immunoSEQ multiplex PCR, and TCRdb kept only the in-frame ones, dropping some. This sample carries 340,000 or so clones, around 82% of them seen once, and the ten largest clones take 2.5% to 3%. The specimen was peripheral blood. Every receptor here comes from a man aged 25 to 40 with active or convalescent COVID-19.

This sequence joins TRBV11-2 and TRBJ2-7; a possible D gene is TRBD1 (5 bases). Between the trimmed V and J ends, which lost 3 bases and 5 bases, there was a span of 17 bases. Germline V gives CDR1 SGHAT, CDR2 FQNNGV. The CDR3 totals 15 residues. As DNA, the CDR3 is TGTGCCAGCAGCTTCAGGGCACCCCCCAGCAACGAGCAGTACTTC. It is translated as CASSFRAPPSNEQYF.

The chain uses TRBV28 and TRBJ2-7; 9 positions agree with TRBD1. This CDR3 is built from 13 residues. CDR1 and CDR2 from the germline V gene are MDHEN and SYDVKM. The V and J ends lost 5 bases and 7 bases, in that order; junction bases with no gene match: 6. The CDR3 region is CASSRGQGREQYF. The DNA of the CDR3 is TGTGCCAGCAGTCGAGGACAGGGGCGGGAGCAGTACTTC.

The rearrangement links TRBV6-5 to TRBJ2-2, with TRBD2 as a possible D gene (6 bases). Germline values: CDR1 MNHEY, CDR2 SVGAGI. Trimming shortened V by 3 bases and J by 8 bases, and 19 bases separated the two germline ends. The CDR3 runs to 16 residues. CDR3 bases: TGTGCCAGCAGTTATCTGGGACTTGGTGCACCGGGGGAGCTGTTTTTT. Protein sequence: CASSYLGLGAPGELFF.

V and J are TRBV2 and TRBJ2-3; possible D gene TRBD2, 5 bases. Germline lookup yields CDR1 SNHLY and CDR2 FYNNEI. The CDR3 contains 16 residues. V lost 0 bases and J 1 base, leaving 11 bases between the germline ends. In DNA, the CDR3 is TGTGCCAGCAGTGAAGCAGGAGGTTGGGGCACAGATACGCAGTATTTT. Amino acids: CASSEAGGWGTDTQYF.

This clone has more than one count but fewer than ten. The CDR3 sequence: CAISDYRGRSDTQYF. CDR3 sequence (DNA): TGTGCCATCAGTGACTACAGGGGGCGATCAGATACGCAGTATTTT. V is TRBV10-3 and J is TRBJ2-3; 9 bases agree with TRBD1. The ends lost 3 bases at V and 4 bases at J; junction bases unmatched: 5. The CDR3 sequence is 15 residues long. Germline loops: CDR1 ENHRY, CDR2 SYGVKD.

The rearrangement links TRBV2 to TRBJ2-1, with D uncertain. This CDR3 is built from 13 residues. Per the germline V gene, CDR1 is SNHLY and CDR2 is FYNNEI. Deletions cut 4 bases from V and 4 bases from J, with 8 bases between. The CDR3 nucleotides are TGTGCCAGCAGTGGCGGAGAATACAATGAGCAGTTCTTC. It codes for CASSGGEYNEQFF.

The chain uses TRBV24-1 and TRBJ2-1; D perhaps matches TRBD2 (5 bases). There are 16 residues in the CDR3. In germline, CDR1 is KGHDR, CDR2 SFDVKD. V was cut by 9 bases and J by 0 bases, with 17 bases left in between. CDR3 amino acids: CATAGEGSSSYNEQFF. DNA for the CDR3: TGTGCCACCGCCGGGGAAGGAAGTAGCTCCTACAATGAGCAGTTCTTC.

The chain is built from TRBV27 and TRBJ2-5; D is uncertain. The V gene lost 3 bases and the J gene lost 3 bases, with 11 bases spanning the gap. CDR1 is MNHEY, CDR2 SMNVEV, per germline (reference sequence). The CDR3 spans 14 residues. The CDR3 region is CASSFNGVKETQYF. The CDR3 nucleotides read TGTGCCAGCAGTTTCAACGGAGTGAAAGAGACCCAGTACTTC.